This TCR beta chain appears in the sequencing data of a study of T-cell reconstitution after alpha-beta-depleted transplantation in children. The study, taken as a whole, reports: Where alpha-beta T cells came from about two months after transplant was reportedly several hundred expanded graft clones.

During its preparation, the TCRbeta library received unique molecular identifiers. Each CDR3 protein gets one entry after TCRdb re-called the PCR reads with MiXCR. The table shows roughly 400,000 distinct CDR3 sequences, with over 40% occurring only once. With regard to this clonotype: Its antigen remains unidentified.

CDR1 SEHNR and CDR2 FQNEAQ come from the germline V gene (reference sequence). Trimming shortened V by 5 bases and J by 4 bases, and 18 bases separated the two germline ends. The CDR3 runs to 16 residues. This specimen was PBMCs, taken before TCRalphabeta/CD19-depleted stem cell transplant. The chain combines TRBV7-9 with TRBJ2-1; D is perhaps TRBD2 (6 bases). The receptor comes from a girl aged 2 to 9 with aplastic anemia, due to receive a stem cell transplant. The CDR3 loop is CASSPLTGRPYNEQFF. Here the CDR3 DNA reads TGTGCCAGCAGCCCCCTTACCGGGAGACCGTACAATGAGCAGTTCTTC.